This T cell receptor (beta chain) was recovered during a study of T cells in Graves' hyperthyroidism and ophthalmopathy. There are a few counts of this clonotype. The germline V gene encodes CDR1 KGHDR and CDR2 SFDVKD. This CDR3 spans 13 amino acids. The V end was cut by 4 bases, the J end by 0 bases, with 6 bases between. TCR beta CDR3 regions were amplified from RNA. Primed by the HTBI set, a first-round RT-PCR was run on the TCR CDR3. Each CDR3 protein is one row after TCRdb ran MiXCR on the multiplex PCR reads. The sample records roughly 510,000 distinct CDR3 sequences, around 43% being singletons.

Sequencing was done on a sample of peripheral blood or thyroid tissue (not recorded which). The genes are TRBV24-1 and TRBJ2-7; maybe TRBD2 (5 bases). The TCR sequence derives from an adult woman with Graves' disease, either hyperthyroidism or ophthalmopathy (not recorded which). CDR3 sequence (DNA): TGTGCCACCAGTGACGGGGTCTCCTACGAGCAGTACTTC. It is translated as CATSDGVSYEQYF.